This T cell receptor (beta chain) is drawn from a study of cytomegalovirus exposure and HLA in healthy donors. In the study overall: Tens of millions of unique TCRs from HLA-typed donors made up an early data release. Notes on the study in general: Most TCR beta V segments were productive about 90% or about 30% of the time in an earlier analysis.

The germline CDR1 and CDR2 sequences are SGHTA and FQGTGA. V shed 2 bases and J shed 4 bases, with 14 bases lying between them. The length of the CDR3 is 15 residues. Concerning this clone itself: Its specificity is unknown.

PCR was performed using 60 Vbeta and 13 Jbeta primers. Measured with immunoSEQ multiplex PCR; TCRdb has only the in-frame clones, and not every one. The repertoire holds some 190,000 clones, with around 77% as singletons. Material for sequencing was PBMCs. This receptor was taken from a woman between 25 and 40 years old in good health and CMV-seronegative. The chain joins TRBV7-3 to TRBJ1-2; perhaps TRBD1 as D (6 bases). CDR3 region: CASSLQGSGGYGYTF. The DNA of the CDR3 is TGTGCCAGCAGCTTACAGGGGTCGGGGGGCTATGGCTACACCTTC.